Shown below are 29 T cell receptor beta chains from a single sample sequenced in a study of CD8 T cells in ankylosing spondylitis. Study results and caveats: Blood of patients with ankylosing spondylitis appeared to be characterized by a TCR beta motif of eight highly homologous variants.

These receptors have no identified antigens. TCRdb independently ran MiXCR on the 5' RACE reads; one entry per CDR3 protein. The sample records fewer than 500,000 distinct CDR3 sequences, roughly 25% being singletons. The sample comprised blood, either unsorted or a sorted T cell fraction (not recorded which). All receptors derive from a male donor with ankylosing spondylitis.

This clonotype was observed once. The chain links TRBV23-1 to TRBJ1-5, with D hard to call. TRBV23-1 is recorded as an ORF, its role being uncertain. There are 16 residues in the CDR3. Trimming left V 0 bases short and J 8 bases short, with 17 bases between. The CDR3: CASSQSRRPSIKPQHF. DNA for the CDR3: TGCGCCAGCAGTCAATCGCGGAGGCCCAGCATCAAGCCCCAGCATTTT.

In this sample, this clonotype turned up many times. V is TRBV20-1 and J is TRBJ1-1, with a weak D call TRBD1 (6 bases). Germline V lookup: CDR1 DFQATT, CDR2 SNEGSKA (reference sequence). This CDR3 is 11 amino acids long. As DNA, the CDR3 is TGCAGCGTAGGGGGAGGAACTGAAGCTTTCTTT. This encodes CSVGGGTEAFF.

The CDR3 DNA reads TGTGCCAGCAGCCGAATGCGGGAGGGCACAGATACGCAGTATTTT. Translation gives CASSRMREGTDTQYF. V usage is TRBV3-1 and J usage is TRBJ2-3; TRBD2 aligns across 8 bases. Germline loops: CDR1 LGHDT, CDR2 YNNKEL (reference sequence). With 4 bases clipped from V and 1 base from J, the junction kept 4 bases outside the gene matches. The CDR3 has 15 amino acids.

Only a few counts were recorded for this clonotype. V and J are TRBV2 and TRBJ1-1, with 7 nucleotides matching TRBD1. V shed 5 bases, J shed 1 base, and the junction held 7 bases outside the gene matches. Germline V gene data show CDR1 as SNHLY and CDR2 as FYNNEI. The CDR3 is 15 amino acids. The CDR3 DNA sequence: TGTGCCAGCAGTTCCGCGGACAGGTCGAACACTGAAGCTTTCTTT. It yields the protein CASSSADRSNTEAFF.

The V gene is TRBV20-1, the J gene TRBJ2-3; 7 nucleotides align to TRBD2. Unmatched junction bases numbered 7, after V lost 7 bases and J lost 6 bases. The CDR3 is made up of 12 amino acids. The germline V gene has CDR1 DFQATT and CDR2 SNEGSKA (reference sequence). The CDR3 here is CSVAGAQDTQYF. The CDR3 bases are TGCAGTGTGGCGGGAGCCCAGGATACGCAGTATTTT.

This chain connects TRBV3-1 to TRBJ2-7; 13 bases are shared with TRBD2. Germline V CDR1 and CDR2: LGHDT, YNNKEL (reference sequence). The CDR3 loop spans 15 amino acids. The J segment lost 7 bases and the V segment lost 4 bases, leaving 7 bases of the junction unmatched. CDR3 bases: TGTGCCAGCAGCCTCGGACTAGCGGGAGATCGGGAGCAGTACTTC. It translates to CASSLGLAGDREQYF.

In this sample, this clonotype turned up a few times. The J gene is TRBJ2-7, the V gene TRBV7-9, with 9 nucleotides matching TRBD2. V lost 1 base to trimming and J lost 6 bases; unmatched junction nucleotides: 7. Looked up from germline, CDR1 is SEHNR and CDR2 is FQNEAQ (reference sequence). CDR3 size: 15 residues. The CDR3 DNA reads TGTGCCAGCAGCTTAGAGTTGGCGGGAGGGCTCGAGCAGTACTTC. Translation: CASSLELAGGLEQYF.

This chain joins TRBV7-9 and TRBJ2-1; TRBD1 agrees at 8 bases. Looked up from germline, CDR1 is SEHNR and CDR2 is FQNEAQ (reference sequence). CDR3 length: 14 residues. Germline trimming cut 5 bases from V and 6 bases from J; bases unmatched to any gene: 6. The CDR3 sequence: CASSIDRGINEQFF. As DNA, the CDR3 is TGTGCCAGCAGCATCGACAGGGGTATCAATGAGCAGTTCTTC. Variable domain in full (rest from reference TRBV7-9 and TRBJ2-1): DTGVSQNPRHKITKRGQNVTFRCDPISEHNRLYWYRQTLGQGPEFLTYFQNEAQLEKSRLLSDRFSAERPKGSFSTLEIQRTEQGDSAMYLCASSIDRGINEQFFGPGTRLTVL.

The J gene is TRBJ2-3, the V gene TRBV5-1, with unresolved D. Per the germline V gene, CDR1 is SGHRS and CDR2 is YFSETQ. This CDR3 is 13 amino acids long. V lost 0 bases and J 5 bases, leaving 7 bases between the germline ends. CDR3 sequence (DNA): TGCGCCAGCAGCTTGGGGGTCCAAGATACGCAGTATTTT. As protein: CASSLGVQDTQYF.

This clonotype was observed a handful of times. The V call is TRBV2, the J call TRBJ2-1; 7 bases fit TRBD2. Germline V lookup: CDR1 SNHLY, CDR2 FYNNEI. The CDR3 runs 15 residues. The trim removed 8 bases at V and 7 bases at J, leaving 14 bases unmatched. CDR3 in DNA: TGTGCCAGCTCCGGCACGAGCGGGATTGGGAATGAGCAGTTCTTC. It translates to CASSGTSGIGNEQFF.

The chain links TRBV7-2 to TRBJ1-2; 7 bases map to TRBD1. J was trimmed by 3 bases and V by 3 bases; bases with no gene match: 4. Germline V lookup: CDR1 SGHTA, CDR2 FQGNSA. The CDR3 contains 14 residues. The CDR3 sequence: CASSFGTEDYGYTF. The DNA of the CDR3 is TGTGCCAGCAGCTTTGGGACAGAGGACTATGGCTACACCTTC.

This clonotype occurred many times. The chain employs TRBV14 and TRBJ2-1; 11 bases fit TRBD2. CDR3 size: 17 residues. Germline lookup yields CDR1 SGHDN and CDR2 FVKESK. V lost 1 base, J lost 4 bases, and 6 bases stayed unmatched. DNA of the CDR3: TGTGCCAGCAGCCAAGGAACTAGCGGGAGTATGTACAATGAGCAGTTCTTC. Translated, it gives CASSQGTSGSMYNEQFF.

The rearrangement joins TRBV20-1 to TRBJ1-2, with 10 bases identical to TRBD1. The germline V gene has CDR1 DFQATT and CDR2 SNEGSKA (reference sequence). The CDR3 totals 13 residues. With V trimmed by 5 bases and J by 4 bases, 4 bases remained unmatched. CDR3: CSAWDRGSYGYTF. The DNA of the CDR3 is TGCAGTGCTTGGGACAGGGGTTCCTATGGCTACACCTTC.

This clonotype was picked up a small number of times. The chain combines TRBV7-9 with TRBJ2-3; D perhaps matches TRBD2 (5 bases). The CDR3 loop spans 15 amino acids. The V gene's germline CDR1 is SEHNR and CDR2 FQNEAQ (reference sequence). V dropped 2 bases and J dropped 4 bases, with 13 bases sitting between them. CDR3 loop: CASSLTGNGPDTQYF. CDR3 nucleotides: TGTGCCAGCAGCTTAACGGGAAACGGTCCAGATACGCAGTATTTT.

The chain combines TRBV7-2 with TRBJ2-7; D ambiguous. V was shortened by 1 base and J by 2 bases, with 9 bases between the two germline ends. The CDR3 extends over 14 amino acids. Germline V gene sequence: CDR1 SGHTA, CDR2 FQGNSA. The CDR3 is CASSLELATYEQYF. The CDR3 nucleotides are TGTGCCAGCAGCTTAGAGTTGGCAACCTACGAGCAGTACTTC.

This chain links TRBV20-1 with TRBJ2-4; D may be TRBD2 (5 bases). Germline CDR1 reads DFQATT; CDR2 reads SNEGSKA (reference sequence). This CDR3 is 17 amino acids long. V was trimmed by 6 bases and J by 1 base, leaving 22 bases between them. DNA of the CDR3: TGCAGTGCAAAAAAACGGGGAGTTCAAGGGGCCAAAAACATTCAGTACTTC. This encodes CSAKKRGVQGAKNIQYF.

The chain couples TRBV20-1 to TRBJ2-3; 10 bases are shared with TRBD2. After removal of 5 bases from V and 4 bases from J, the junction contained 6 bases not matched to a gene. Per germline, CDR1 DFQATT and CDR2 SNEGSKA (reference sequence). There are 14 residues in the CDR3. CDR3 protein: CSAVLAGVSDTQYF. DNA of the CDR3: TGCAGTGCTGTTCTAGCGGGAGTTTCAGATACGCAGTATTTT.

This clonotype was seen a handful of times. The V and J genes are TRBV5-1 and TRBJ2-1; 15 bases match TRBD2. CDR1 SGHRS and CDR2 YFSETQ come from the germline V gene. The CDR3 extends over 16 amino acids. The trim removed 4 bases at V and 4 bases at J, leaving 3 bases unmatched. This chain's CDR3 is CASSIGLAGGYNEQFF. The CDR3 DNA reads TGCGCCAGCAGCATCGGACTAGCGGGAGGGTACAATGAGCAGTTCTTC.

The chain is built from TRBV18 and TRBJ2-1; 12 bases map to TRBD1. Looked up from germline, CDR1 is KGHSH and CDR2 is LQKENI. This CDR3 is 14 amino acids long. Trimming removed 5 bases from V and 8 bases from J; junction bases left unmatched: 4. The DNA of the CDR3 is TGTGCCAGCTCATCCGGGACAGGGGGCGATGAGCAGTTCTTC. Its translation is CASSSGTGGDEQFF.

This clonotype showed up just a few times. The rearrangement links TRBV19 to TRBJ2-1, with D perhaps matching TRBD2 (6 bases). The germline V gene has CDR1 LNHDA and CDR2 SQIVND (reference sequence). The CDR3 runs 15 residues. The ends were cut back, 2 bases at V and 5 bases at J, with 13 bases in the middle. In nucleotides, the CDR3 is TGTGCCAGTAGTATAAGAGGAGGGCCAGACAATGAGCAGTTCTTC. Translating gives CASSIRGGPDNEQFF.

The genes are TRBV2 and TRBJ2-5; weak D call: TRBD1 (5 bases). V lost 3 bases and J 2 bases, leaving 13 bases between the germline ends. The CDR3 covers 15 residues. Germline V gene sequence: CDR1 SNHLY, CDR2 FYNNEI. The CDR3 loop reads CASSEQGAGQETQYF. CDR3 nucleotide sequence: TGTGCCAGCAGTGAGCAGGGTGCCGGACAAGAGACCCAGTACTTC.

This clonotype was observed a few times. The CDR3 nucleotides are TGTGCCAGCAGTGAAGTAGGACAGGGGTGGGATACGCAGTATTTT. Its protein product is CASSEVGQGWDTQYF. V and J are TRBV2 and TRBJ2-3; 9 positions agree with TRBD1. CDR3 length: 15 residues. V lost 1 base, J lost 6 bases, and 5 bases stayed unmatched. The germline gives CDR1 SNHLY, CDR2 FYNNEI.

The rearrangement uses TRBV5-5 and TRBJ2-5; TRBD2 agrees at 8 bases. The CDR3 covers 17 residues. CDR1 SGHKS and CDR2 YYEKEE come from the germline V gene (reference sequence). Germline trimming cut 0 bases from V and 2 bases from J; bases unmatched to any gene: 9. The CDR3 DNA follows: TGTGCCAGCAGCTTGGCTCTGCGCGGGAGGCAGCAAGAGACCCAGTACTTC. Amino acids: CASSLALRGRQQETQYF.

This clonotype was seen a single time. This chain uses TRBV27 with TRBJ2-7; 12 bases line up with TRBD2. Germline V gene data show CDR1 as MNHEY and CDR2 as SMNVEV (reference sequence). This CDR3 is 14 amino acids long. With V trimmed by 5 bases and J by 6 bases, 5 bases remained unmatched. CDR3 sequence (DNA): TGTGCCAGCAGTCGACTAGCGGGAGTTCTCGAGCAGTACTTC. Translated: CASSRLAGVLEQYF.

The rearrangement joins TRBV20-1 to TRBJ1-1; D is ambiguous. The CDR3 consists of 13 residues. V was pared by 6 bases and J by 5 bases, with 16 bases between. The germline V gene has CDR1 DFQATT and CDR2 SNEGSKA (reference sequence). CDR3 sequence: CSAFVMASTEAFF. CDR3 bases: TGCAGTGCATTTGTAATGGCAAGTACTGAAGCTTTCTTT.

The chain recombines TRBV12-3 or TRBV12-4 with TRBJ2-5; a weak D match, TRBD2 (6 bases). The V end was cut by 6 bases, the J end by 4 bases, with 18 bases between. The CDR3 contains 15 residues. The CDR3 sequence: CASRGTPRETETQYF. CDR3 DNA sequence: TGTGCCAGCAGAGGGACCCCCCGGGAGACAGAGACCCAGTACTTC.

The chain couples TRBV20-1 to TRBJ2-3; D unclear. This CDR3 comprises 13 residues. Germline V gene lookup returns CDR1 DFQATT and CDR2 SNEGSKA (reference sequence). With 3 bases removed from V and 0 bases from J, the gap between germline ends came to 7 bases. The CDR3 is CSASHGSTDTQYF. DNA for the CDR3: TGCAGTGCTAGTCACGGCAGCACAGATACGCAGTATTTT.

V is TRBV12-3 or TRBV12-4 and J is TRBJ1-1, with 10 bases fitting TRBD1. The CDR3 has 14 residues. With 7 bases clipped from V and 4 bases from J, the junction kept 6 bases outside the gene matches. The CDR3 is CASTRQGASTEAFF. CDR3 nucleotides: TGTGCCAGCACCCGACAGGGGGCAAGCACTGAAGCTTTCTTT.

CDR3 loop: CASTSGQAMGEQFF. The CDR3 DNA reads as TGTGCCAGCACCTCGGGACAGGCAATGGGTGAGCAGTTCTTC. The gene calls are TRBV7-9 and TRBJ2-1, with 8 bases fitting TRBD1. There are 14 residues in the CDR3. Trimming removed 7 bases from V and 9 bases from J; junction bases left unmatched: 11. The germline CDR1 and CDR2 sequences are SEHNR and FQNEAQ (reference sequence). The whole variable domain, filled in from reference TRBV7-9 and TRBJ2-1, reads DTGVSQNPRHKITKRGQNVTFRCDPISEHNRLYWYRQTLGQGPEFLTYFQNEAQLEKSRLLSDRFSAERPKGSFSTLEIQRTEQGDSAMYLCASTSGQAMGEQFFGPGTRLTVL.